This TCR beta chain was sequenced during a study of blood T cells in healthy people across ages. Notes on the study in general: TCR beta diversity correlated strongly with naive T cell percentage.

As concerns this clonotype: Its antigen remains unidentified.

The CDR3 consists of 17 residues. Germline CDR1 and CDR2: LGHNA and YNFKEQ. V was clipped by 4 bases and J by 1 base; unmatched bases: 8. A J-beta primer mix and a sample-barcoded 5' primer were used in a second PCR of about 7 to 12 cycles. Per-sample output comprised a minimum of 3 million paired-end reads containing CDR3. Via MiXCR, TCRdb re-called the 5' RACE reads, giving one row per CDR3 protein. The data show over 750,000 distinct CDR3 sequences, 20% to 25% seen once. This same sample was also part of a study on T cells of mothers and their children. That source notes: Overlap measured in related mother-child pairs was slightly, non-significantly higher than in unrelated pairs. The authors detected no persistent microchimeric T cell clones.

Sequenced input: blood. The rearrangement joins TRBV4-2 to TRBJ2-1; 9 bases are shared with TRBD2. The clonotype originates from a boy aged 10-17 years in good health. The CDR3 loop is CASSLEVAGASYNEQFF. In DNA, the CDR3 is TGTGCCAGCAGCCTGGAAGTAGCGGGAGCTTCCTACAATGAGCAGTTCTTC.